These T cell receptor beta chains were read from a single sample in a study of human T cells and chemical hapten exposure. TCRdb reprocessed the 5' RACE reads via MiXCR and lists one record per CDR3 protein. The repertoire has under 85,000 distinct CDR3 sequences, 7.7% of them found once; the top ten carry about 2.2%. The source is a male donor in good health. CDR3s include the opening cysteine and the closing phenylalanine or tryptophan. The order of the fields is D gene, clone size, CDR3 length, V gene, J gene, CDR3 protein, CDR3 DNA. D genes are given only for firm matches. Some rows have no size entry. The others give once, few or many, or a class for an expanded clone.

.	few	14	TRBV6-5	TRBJ2-3	CASSYGSEADTQYF	TGTGCCAGCAGTTACGGCAGCGAGGCAGATACGCAGTATTTT
.	.	14	TRBV27	TRBJ2-7	CASKMGTLAYEQYF	TGTGCCAGCAAAATGGGGACACTGGCCTACGAGCAGTACTTC
.	many	13	TRBV12-3/TRBV12-4	TRBJ1-6	CASSFSGFSPLHF	TGTGCCAGCAGTTTCTCGGGGTTCTCACCCCTCCACTTT
.	once	14	TRBV6-5	TRBJ1-1	CASSYSLSGTEAFF	TGTGCCAGCAGTTACTCCCTGTCGGGGACTGAAGCTTTCTTT
TRBD2	few	15	TRBV20-1	TRBJ2-7	CSASLAGVASYEQYF	TGCAGTGCCAGCCTAGCGGGAGTGGCCTCCTACGAGCAGTACTTC
TRBD1	.	17	TRBV12-3/TRBV12-4	TRBJ1-3	CASSFSGQGMSGNTIYF	TGTGCCAGCAGTTTCTCTGGACAGGGGATGTCAGGAAACACCATATATTTT
.	many	12	TRBV7-9	TRBJ1-2	CASSLADYGYTF	TGTGCCAGCAGCTTAGCGGACTATGGCTACACCTTC
.	many	13	TRBV18	TRBJ2-3	CASSPLSTDTQYF	TGTGCCAGCAGCCCTTTGAGCACAGATACGCAGTATTTT
TRBD1	many	13	TRBV20-1	TRBJ2-7	CSAGGDRDYEQYF	TGCAGTGCTGGAGGGGACAGGGACTACGAGCAGTACTTC
.	.	14	TRBV7-9	TRBJ1-1	CASSPVGANTEAFF	TGTGCCAGCAGTCCCGTGGGGGCGAACACTGAAGCTTTCTTT
.	.	12	TRBV6-5	TRBJ1-1	CASRSWDTEAFF	TGTGCCAGCAGATCATGGGACACTGAAGCTTTCTTT
.	many	13	TRBV7-9	TRBJ1-5	CATKRDSNQPQHF	TGTGCCACCAAGCGAGATAGCAATCAGCCCCAGCATTTT
TRBD1	.	15	TRBV11-2	TRBJ1-4	CASRRAGGAGEKLFF	TGTGCCAGCAGGCGCGCAGGGGGCGCAGGGGAAAAACTGTTTTTT
.	.	15	TRBV12-5	TRBJ2-3	CASGFPPEGMDTQYF	TGTGCTAGTGGTTTCCCCCCAGAAGGGATGGATACGCAGTATTTT
.	few	15	TRBV7-9	TRBJ2-7	CASSPPGPLSYEQYF	TGTGCCAGCAGCCCACCGGGACCTCTCTCCTACGAGCAGTACTTC
.	few	15	TRBV5-4	TRBJ2-1	CASSQGGPSYNEQFF	TGTGCCAGCAGCCAAGGAGGGCCCTCCTACAATGAGCAGTTCTTC
.	many	16	TRBV4-3	TRBJ2-7	CASSQGGQGRSYEQYF	TGCGCCAGCAGCCAAGGCGGGCAGGGGCGCTCCTACGAGCAGTACTTC
.	.	13	TRBV29-1	TRBJ2-5	CSVVGPYQETQYF	TGCAGCGTGGTTGGTCCGTACCAAGAGACCCAGTACTTC
TRBD2	few	15	TRBV20-1	TRBJ2-1	CSARGGAGGPNEQFF	TGCAGTGCTAGAGGGGGAGCGGGGGGGCCTAATGAGCAGTTCTTC
.	few	14	TRBV4-1	TRBJ2-1	CASSPRDYYNEQFF	TGCGCCAGCAGCCCTCGGGATTACTACAATGAGCAGTTCTTC
.	.	14	TRBV6-1	TRBJ1-1	CASRNQGPDTEAFF	TGTGCCAGCAGGAATCAGGGCCCGGACACTGAAGCTTTCTTT
TRBD1	few	14	TRBV10-3	TRBJ2-1	CAISGQGGINEQFF	TGTGCCATCAGTGGACAGGGTGGCATCAATGAGCAGTTCTTC
.	many	11	TRBV5-1	TRBJ2-5	CASTERETQYF	TGCGCCAGCACTGAGAGGGAGACCCAGTACTTC
.	many	15	TRBV9	TRBJ1-5	CASSAGMLSNQPQHF	TGTGCCAGCAGCGCCGGGATGTTAAGCAATCAGCCCCAGCATTTT
.	many	16	TRBV3-1	TRBJ1-5	CASSQDPGRQGQPQHF	TGTGCCAGCAGCCAAGACCCCGGTCGGCAGGGTCAGCCCCAGCATTTT
.	many	11	TRBV10-3	TRBJ1-1	CAISESVEAFF	TGTGCCATCAGTGAGTCGGTTGAAGCTTTCTTT
TRBD1	few	18	TRBV6-6	TRBJ2-3	CASSYPGQGPQDTDTQYF	TGTGCCAGCAGTTACCCGGGACAGGGGCCCCAGGACACAGATACGCAGTATTTT
.	few	14	TRBV4-2	TRBJ2-7	CASSQDPGAYEQYF	TGTGCCAGCAGCCAAGACCCCGGGGCTTACGAGCAGTACTTC
.	.	15	TRBV6-5	TRBJ2-7	CASSYSRDPFYEQYF	TGTGCCAGCAGTTACTCGCGGGACCCATTCTACGAGCAGTACTTC
.	many	14	TRBV12-3/TRBV12-4	TRBJ2-4	CASALLRGAQIQYF	TGTGCCAGCGCCCTCCTCCGGGGGGCGCAAATTCAGTACTTC
TRBD1	few	16	TRBV7-3	TRBJ2-2	CASTPNGQGRTGELFF	TGTGCCAGCACCCCGAACGGACAGGGAAGGACCGGGGAGCTGTTTTTT
.	.	13	TRBV6-5	TRBJ1-1	CASSYNVNTEAFF	TGTGCCAGCAGTTACAACGTGAACACTGAAGCTTTCTTT
TRBD2	.	15	TRBV4-2	TRBJ2-3	CASSTSGGGPDTQYF	TGTGCCAGCAGCACTAGCGGGGGTGGCCCAGATACGCAGTATTTT
.	many	12	TRBV10-3	TRBJ2-7	CAISESASEQYF	TGTGCCATCAGTGAGTCCGCCAGTGAGCAGTACTTC
.	.	14	TRBV12-3/TRBV12-4	TRBJ1-2	CASSLGSGAVGYTF	TGTGCCAGCAGTTTAGGGTCGGGGGCGGTTGGCTACACCTTC
.	many	14	TRBV7-2	TRBJ2-3	CASSLGQRTDTQYF	TGTGCCAGCAGCTTAGGTCAACGAACAGATACGCAGTATTTT
.	.	14	TRBV15	TRBJ1-1	CATSKLRANTEAFF	TGTGCCACCAGCAAATTAAGGGCGAACACTGAAGCTTTCTTT
.	.	15	TRBV18	TRBJ2-3	CASSQIGGSTDTQYF	TGTGCCAGCTCACAAATTGGAGGGAGCACAGATACGCAGTATTTT
.	many	15	TRBV19	TRBJ1-5	CASSVGGDGNQPQHF	TGTGCCAGTAGTGTGGGGGGTGATGGCAATCAGCCCCAGCATTTT
TRBD1	.	14	TRBV6-2/TRBV6-3	TRBJ1-2	CASSYSMDRAGYTF	TGTGCCAGCAGTTACTCGATGGACAGGGCTGGCTACACCTTC
.	few	13	TRBV7-3	TRBJ1-1	CASSLNGGSEAFF	TGTGCCAGCAGCTTAAACGGAGGTTCTGAAGCTTTCTTT
.	few	16	TRBV7-8	TRBJ2-7	CASSPWENRARSEQYF	TGTGCCAGCAGCCCTTGGGAAAACAGGGCGAGGAGCGAGCAGTACTTC
TRBD2	few	17	TRBV3-1	TRBJ2-3	CASSQDKLAGVPDTQYF	TGTGCCAGCAGCCAAGATAAACTAGCGGGAGTGCCAGATACGCAGTATTTT
.	.	12	TRBV5-1	TRBJ2-2	CASSLGDGELFF	TGCGCCAGCAGCTTGGGGGACGGGGAGCTGTTTTTT
TRBD1	few	14	TRBV7-8	TRBJ2-7	CASSPPGQSHEQYF	TGTGCCAGCAGCCCACCGGGACAGAGTCATGAGCAGTACTTC
TRBD2	many	15	TRBV19	TRBJ2-1	CASRSGLAGGDEQFF	TGTGCCAGTAGATCCGGACTAGCGGGAGGGGATGAGCAGTTCTTC
TRBD2	many	16	TRBV9	TRBJ2-7	CASSPTVLAGGFEQYF	TGTGCCAGCAGCCCGACGGTCCTAGCGGGGGGATTCGAGCAGTACTTC
TRBD1	few	17	TRBV7-9	TRBJ1-3	CASSLVPPDRGGNTIYF	TGTGCCAGCAGCTTAGTTCCCCCGGACAGGGGAGGAAACACCATATATTTT
.	many	16	TRBV7-2	TRBJ2-1	CASTPGHGSSYNEQFF	TGTGCCAGCACACCGGGACATGGGAGCTCCTACAATGAGCAGTTCTTC
TRBD2	.	17	TRBV5-1	TRBJ2-1	CASSLGLAGGPYNEQFF	TGCGCCAGCAGCTTGGGATTAGCGGGGGGACCTTACAATGAGCAGTTCTTC